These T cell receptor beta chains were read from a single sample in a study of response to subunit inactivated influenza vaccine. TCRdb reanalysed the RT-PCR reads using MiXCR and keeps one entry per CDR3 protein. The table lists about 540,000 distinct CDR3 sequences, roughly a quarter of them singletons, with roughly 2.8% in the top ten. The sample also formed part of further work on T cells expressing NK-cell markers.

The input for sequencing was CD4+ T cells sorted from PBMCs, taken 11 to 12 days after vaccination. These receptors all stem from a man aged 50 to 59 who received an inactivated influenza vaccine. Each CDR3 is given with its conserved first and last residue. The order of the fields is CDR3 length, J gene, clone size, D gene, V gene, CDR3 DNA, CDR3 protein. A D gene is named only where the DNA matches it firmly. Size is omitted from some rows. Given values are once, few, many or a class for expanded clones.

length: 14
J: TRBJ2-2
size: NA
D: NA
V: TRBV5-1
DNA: TGCGCCAGCAGCCCGCTGGACAGCACCGGGGAGCTGTTTTTT
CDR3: CASSPLDSTGELFF

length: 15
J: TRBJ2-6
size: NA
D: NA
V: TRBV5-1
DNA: TGCGCCAGCAGCGACGGAAACTCTGGGGCCAACGTCCTGACTTTC
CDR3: CASSDGNSGANVLTF

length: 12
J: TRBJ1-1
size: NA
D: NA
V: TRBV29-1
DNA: TGCAGCGTTAGCCGCTCTGAGACTGAAGCTTTCTTT
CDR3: CSVSRSETEAFF

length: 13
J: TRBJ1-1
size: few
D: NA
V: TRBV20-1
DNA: TGCAGTGCCTCCGGGGGGGGCTGGACTGAAGCTTTCTTT
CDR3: CSASGGGWTEAFF

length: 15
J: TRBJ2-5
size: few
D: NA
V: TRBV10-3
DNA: TGTGCCATCAGTGATGGTGGGGGGACCCAAGAGACCCAGTACTTC
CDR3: CAISDGGGTQETQYF

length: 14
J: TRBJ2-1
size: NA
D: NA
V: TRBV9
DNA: TGTGCCAGCAGCGGACTTGTACAGAGCAATGAGCAGTTCTTC
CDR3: CASSGLVQSNEQFF

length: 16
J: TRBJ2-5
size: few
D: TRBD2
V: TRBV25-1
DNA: TGTGCCAGCACTCCGGGGGGACGCGGCGGGGCAGAGACCCAGTACTTC
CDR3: CASTPGGRGGAETQYF

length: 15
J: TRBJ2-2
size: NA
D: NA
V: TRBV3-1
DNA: TGTGCCAGCAGTCCGACTAGAAGAAGGTTCGGGGAGCTGTTTTTT
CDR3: CASSPTRRRFGELFF

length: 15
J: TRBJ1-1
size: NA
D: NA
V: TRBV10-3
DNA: TGTGCCACAATAACGGGGCCCTCTTTGAACACTGAAGCTTTCTTT
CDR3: CATITGPSLNTEAFF

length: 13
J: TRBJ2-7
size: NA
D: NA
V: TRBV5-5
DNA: TGTGCCAGCAGCAAGGACCCGCAACTCGAGCAGTACTTC
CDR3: CASSKDPQLEQYF

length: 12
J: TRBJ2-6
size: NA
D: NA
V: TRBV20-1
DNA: TGCAGTGCTAGTGGTGGGGCCAACGCCCTGACTTTC
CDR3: CSASGGANALTF

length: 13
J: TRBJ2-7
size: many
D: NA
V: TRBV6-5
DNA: TGTGCCAGCAGTTTCGGACAGAAGTACGAGCAGTACTTC
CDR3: CASSFGQKYEQYF

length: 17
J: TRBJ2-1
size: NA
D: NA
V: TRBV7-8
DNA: TGTGCCAGCAGCTTAGGGGTAGCGAGATATCACTACAATGAGCAGTTCTTC
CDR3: CASSLGVARYHYNEQFF

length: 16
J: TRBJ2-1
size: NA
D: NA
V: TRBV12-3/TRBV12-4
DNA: TGTGCCAGCAGTTTAGTATCAGGGTTAGGGAGCAATGAGCAGTTCTTC
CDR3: CASSLVSGLGSNEQFF

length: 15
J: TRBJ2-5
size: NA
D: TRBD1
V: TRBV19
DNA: TGTGCCAGTAGTACGCACGGGGACAGACAAGAGACCCAGTACTTC
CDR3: CASSTHGDRQETQYF

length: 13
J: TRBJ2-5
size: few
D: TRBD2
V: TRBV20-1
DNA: TGCAGTGCTTCGCGGGGGATCCAAGAGACCCAGTACTTC
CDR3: CSASRGIQETQYF

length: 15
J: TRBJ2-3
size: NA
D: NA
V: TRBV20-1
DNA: TGCAGTGCCCTAAAGGGGGGCGGATACACAGATACGCAGTATTTT
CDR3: CSALKGGGYTDTQYF

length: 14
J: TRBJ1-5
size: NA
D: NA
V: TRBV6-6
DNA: TGTGCCAGCAGCCCCACGGGATGGGGTCAGCCCCAGCATTTT
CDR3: CASSPTGWGQPQHF

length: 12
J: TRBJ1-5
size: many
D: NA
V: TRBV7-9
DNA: TGTGCCAGCAGCTTAGCCTATCAGCCCCAGCATTTT
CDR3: CASSLAYQPQHF

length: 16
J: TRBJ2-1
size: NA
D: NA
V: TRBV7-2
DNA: TGTGCCAGCAGCTTAGTTCCGGGAGTAGTATACAATGAGCAGTTCTTC
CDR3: CASSLVPGVVYNEQFF

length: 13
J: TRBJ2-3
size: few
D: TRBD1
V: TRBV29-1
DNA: TGCAGCGTGCGCGGACAGGGCACAGATACGCAGTATTTT
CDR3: CSVRGQGTDTQYF

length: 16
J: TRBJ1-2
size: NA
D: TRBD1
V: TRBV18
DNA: TGTGCCAGCTCACCACCGAACAGGGGGCGCGACTATGGCTACACCTTC
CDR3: CASSPPNRGRDYGYTF

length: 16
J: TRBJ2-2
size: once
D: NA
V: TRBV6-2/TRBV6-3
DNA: TGTGCCAGCAGTTACTGGTGGGACCATTTCCCCGGGGAGCTGTTTTTT
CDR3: CASSYWWDHFPGELFF

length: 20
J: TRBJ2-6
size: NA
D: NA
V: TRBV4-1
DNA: TGCGCCAGCAGCCAAGAAGGGAAGAGGGTGGGAAAGTCTGGGGCCAACGTCCTGACTTTC
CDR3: CASSQEGKRVGKSGANVLTF